These 11 T cell receptor beta chains were sequenced from one sample in a study of metastatic and nonmetastatic thyroid tumors (dated by TCRdb to between 2020 and 2021). No patient had received any treatment before thyroid surgery. The method behind the library was PCR. The sequencing machine was an Illumina HiSeq 4000. The public reads were reanalyzed by TCRdb: fastp trimming at Q25, MiXCR alignment, in-frame beta chains only. Across this sample there are approximately 6,300 clones, with almost 35% seen only once. More than 25% of the sample rests with the top ten. Sequencing input: adjacent normal tissue. The origin of the receptors is a male donor with papillary thyroid cancer or a benign thyroid nodule (not recorded which). Some clones in this sample may be carry-over from other donors' samples.

The chain has TRBV12-3 or TRBV12-4 and TRBJ1-1; D is perhaps TRBD1 (6 bases). The V end was cut by 8 bases, the J end by 2 bases, with 15 bases between. This CDR3 region has 14 residues. As DNA, the CDR3 is TGTGCCAGCGAGCCCCAGGGGAGAAACACTGAAGCTTTCTTT. It is translated as CASEPQGRNTEAFF.

The J gene is TRBJ1-6, the V gene TRBV30; D is perhaps TRBD1 (6 bases). The CDR3 spans 13 residues. The V gene's germline CDR1 is GTSNPN and CDR2 SVGIG (reference sequence). V lost 4 bases and J 7 bases, leaving 11 bases between the germline ends. CDR3 sequence (DNA): TGTGCCTGGACAATTACAGGGAATTCACCCCTCCACTTT. Protein product: CAWTITGNSPLHF. The full variable domain, completed using reference TRBV30 and TRBJ1-6, is SQTIHQWPATLVQPVGSPLSLECTVEGTSNPNLYWYRQAAGRGLQLLFYSVGIGQISSEVPQNLSASRPQDRQFILSSKKLLLSDSGFYLCAWTITGNSPLHFGNGTRLTVT.

This clone was counted between two and nine times. This sequence joins TRBV6-2 or TRBV6-3 and TRBJ1-1; 7 bases agree with TRBD1. This CDR3 region has 13 residues. Germline CDR1 and CDR2: MNHEY and SVGEGT. V shed 5 bases and J 3 bases; nucleotides not matched to a gene: 3. CDR3 nucleotide sequence: TGTGCCAGCAGTAAACAGGGGTACACTGAAGCTTTCTTT. Its protein product is CASSKQGYTEAFF.

Worth noting for this clone: Its ends do not fully match the called genes, so a read error is possible. This chain joins TRBV7-7 and TRBJ1-1; D not resolved. CDR1 is SSHAT, CDR2 FNYEAQ, per germline (reference sequence). This CDR3 has 13 residues. The CDR3 region has the DNA TGTGCTAGCAGCTATGGACCGAACACTGAAGCTTTCTTT. It codes for CASSYGPNTEAFF.

The chain employs TRBV30 and TRBJ1-4; D ambiguous. The ends were cut back, 0 bases at V and 5 bases at J, with 7 bases in the middle. The CDR3 consists of 13 residues. CDR1 and CDR2 (germline): GTSNPN, SVGIG (reference sequence). CDR3 loop: CAWSVRPNEKLFF. CDR3 DNA: TGTGCCTGGAGTGTTAGGCCAAATGAAAAACTGTTTTTT.

About this clone itself: Germline is not matched at one junction end, which may reflect a read error. The chain carries TRBV9 and TRBJ2-3, with 9 positions matching TRBD2. This CDR3 is 18 amino acids long. Germline V gene sequence: CDR1 SGDLS, CDR2 YYNGEE. The CDR3 DNA sequence: TGTGCCAGCAGCGCCCCATCTAGCGTGGGGACTAGCACGGATACGCAGTATTTT. Protein: CASSAPSSVGTSTDTQYF.

V and J are TRBV7-2 and TRBJ1-5; D is uncertain. V shed 1 base and J shed 7 bases, with 11 bases lying between them. CDR1 and CDR2 (germline): SGHTA, FQGNSA. The CDR3 contains 14 residues. In nucleotides, the CDR3 is TGTGCCAGCAGCTTAGTCCCTTCCGGGCAGCCCCAGCATTTT. It is translated as CASSLVPSGQPQHF.

Comment on this clone: The CDR3 does not close with the conserved phenylalanine or tryptophan, likely indicating a read error. The DNA is omitted, as the CDR3 cannot be located on it reliably, and the CDR3 follows TCRdb's listing. The chain combines TRBV7-3 with TRBJ2-1; TRBD1 is taken as the D call from the table, unchecked against the DNA. The CDR3 is 13 amino acids long, termini counted. Germline lookup yields CDR1 SGHTA and CDR2 FQGTGA. CDR3 protein: CASRAPRGGAAFL.

The chain carries TRBV28 and TRBJ1-1; 8 bases fit TRBD1. The CDR3 length is 15 residues. V gave up 6 bases and J gave up 4 bases; unmatched junction bases: 10. Germline V gene sequence: CDR1 MDHEN, CDR2 SYDVKM. Here the CDR3 reads CASRETGGAFTEAFF. The CDR3 DNA follows: TGTGCCAGCAGGGAAACAGGGGGGGCTTTCACTGAAGCTTTCTTT.

This clone was observed once. The genes are TRBV19 and TRBJ2-2, with 10 bases identical to TRBD2. Germline CDR1 and CDR2: LNHDA and SQIVND (reference sequence). This CDR3 comprises 16 residues. Losses at the gene ends were 3 bases for V and 5 bases for J; bases not matched to a gene: 6. The CDR3 DNA reads as TGTGCCAGTAGTATTAGGACTAGCGGACCGACCGGGGAGCTGTTTTTT. This translates into CASSIRTSGPTGELFF.

As to this clone: The junction and the germline gene differ at one end; a read error may be behind it. The chain carries TRBV10-3 and TRBJ2-7; perhaps D is TRBD1 or TRBD2 (5 bases each). The germline V gene has CDR1 ENHRY and CDR2 SYGVKD. This CDR3 is built from 14 residues. The CDR3 nucleotides are TGTGCCATCAAGTCTTGGAGATCCCGGGACGAGAAGTACTTC. It codes for CAIKSWRSRDEKYF.